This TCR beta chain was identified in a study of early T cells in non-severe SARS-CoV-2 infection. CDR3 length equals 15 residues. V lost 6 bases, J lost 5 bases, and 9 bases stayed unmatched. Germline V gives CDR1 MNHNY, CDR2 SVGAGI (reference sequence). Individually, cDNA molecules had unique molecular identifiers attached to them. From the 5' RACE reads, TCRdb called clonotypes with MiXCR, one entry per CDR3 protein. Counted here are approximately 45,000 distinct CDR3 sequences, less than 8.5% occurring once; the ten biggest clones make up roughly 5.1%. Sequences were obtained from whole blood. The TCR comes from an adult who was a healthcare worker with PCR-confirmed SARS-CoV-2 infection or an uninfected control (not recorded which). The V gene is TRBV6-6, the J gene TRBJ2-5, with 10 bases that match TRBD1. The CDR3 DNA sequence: TGTGCCAGCAGATATGGACAGGGGGACAGCGAGACCCAGTACTTC. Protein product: CASRYGQGDSETQYF.